The entry below gives a single TCR beta chain sequence along with its context. This entry belongs to a study of T cell changes during pregnancy in multiple sclerosis. Measured with immunoSEQ multiplex PCR; TCRdb has only the in-frame clones, and not every one. Of approximately 40,000 clones listed, 93% are singletons. V shed 6 bases and J 6 bases; nucleotides not matched to a gene: 12. This CDR3 is 16 amino acids long. Per the germline V gene, CDR1 is SGHAT and CDR2 is FQDESV (reference sequence). The receptor was isolated from a female donor with multiple sclerosis, enrolled in a pregnancy study. The chain combines TRBV11-1 with TRBJ2-1, with 9 bases lining up with TRBD2. The sequenced sample was CD8+ T cells from peripheral blood mononuclear cells, obtained in the third trimester of pregnancy. The CDR3 coding sequence is TGTGCCAGCAGTCCAAGCGCTAGCGGGGCCCTCAATGAGCAGTTCTTC. It translates to CASSPSASGALNEQFF.